The next 5 T cell receptor beta chains were all read from a single sample in a study of neurological immune-mediated disorders. MiXCR, run by TCRdb on the 5' RACE reads, gives a single entry per CDR3 protein. This sample carries roughly 62,000 distinct CDR3 sequences, approximately 3.7% of them seen once, and the ten largest clones take roughly 2%. Sequencing was done on a sample of PBMCs. These receptors all stem from a woman aged 50 to 65 with multiple sclerosis.

This clonotype was observed many times. V and J are TRBV30 and TRBJ2-7; D not resolved. The V gene's germline CDR1 is GTSNPN and CDR2 SVGIG (reference sequence). CDR3 length equals 14 residues. V lost 1 base and J 6 bases, leaving 16 bases between the germline ends. CDR3 nucleotides: TGTGCCTGGAGTGGTGCCGGCCTTCGAGGCGAGCAGTACTTC. Amino acids: CAWSGAGLRGEQYF.

Ten or more counts support this clonotype. The chain uses TRBV7-9 and TRBJ2-6; D is ambiguous. The V end lost 5 bases, the J end lost 2 bases, and 4 bases lay between the germline ends. The CDR3 runs 13 residues. CDR1 and CDR2 from the germline V gene are SEHNR and FQNEAQ (reference sequence). CDR3: CASSPPGANVLTF. For the CDR3, the DNA is TGTGCCAGCAGCCCTCCTGGGGCCAACGTCCTGACTTTC.

This clonotype was observed many times. CDR3 nucleotides: TGTGCCAGCAGCTACAGGGTGGAGAACACTGAAGCTTTCTTT. Translated: CASSYRVENTEAFF. The chain employs TRBV6-2 or TRBV6-3 and TRBJ1-1, with D possibly being TRBD1 (6 bases). CDR1 MNHEY and CDR2 SVGEGT come from the germline V gene. V shed 6 bases and J shed 1 base, with 12 bases lying between them. The CDR3 consists of 14 residues.

This clonotype was detected ten times or more. The chain uses TRBV12-3 or TRBV12-4 and TRBJ2-3; no clear D gene. The V gene lost 3 bases and the J gene lost 0 bases, with 10 bases spanning the gap. The CDR3 runs 15 residues. In DNA form, the CDR3 reads TGTGCCAGCAGTTTGTTGGCTCGGAGCACAGATACGCAGTATTTT. Amino acid sequence: CASSLLARSTDTQYF.

This clonotype was observed at least ten times. The chain is built from TRBV24-1 and TRBJ2-2; D unclear. The CDR3 contains 14 residues. Looked up from germline, CDR1 is KGHDR and CDR2 is SFDVKD. The V end was cut by 5 bases, the J end by 4 bases, with 10 bases between. The CDR3 reads CATSVGPATGELFF. CDR3 nucleotide sequence: TGTGCCACCAGTGTCGGTCCGGCCACCGGGGAGCTGTTTTTT.